The rows below give T cell receptor beta chains drawn from one sample of a study of T-cell reconstitution after alpha-beta-depleted transplantation in children. TCRdb reprocessed the PCR reads with MiXCR, giving one entry per CDR3 protein. The sample has hundreds of thousands of distinct CDR3 sequences, around 14% seen once. The sample in question was PBMCs, obtained before TCRalphabeta/CD19-depleted stem cell transplant. These TCRs come from a girl aged 2 to 9 with congenital amegakaryocytic thrombocytopenia, due to receive a stem cell transplant. CDR3s include the opening cysteine and the closing phenylalanine or tryptophan. A D gene is named only where the DNA matches it firmly. Clone size is stated in some rows and not others, as once, few, many or a class when expanded.

clone size: many
D gene: TRBD1
V gene: TRBV5-6
J gene: TRBJ2-1
CDR3 DNA: TGTGCCAGCAGTTTAGGGGGCCGATCCTACAATGAGCAGTTCTTC
CDR3 protein: CASSLGGRSYNEQFF

clone size: .
D gene: .
V gene: TRBV5-1
J gene: TRBJ2-2
CDR3 DNA: TGCGCCAGCAGCTTAACCTCCCAAACCACCGGGGAGCTGTTTTTT
CDR3 protein: CASSLTSQTTGELFF

clone size: many
D gene: TRBD2
V gene: TRBV5-1
J gene: TRBJ2-3
CDR3 DNA: TGCGCCAGCAGCTTGGAATTAGCGGGGAGCACAGATACGCAGTATTTT
CDR3 protein: CASSLELAGSTDTQYF

clone size: many
D gene: .
V gene: TRBV20-1
J gene: TRBJ1-5
CDR3 DNA: TGCAGTGCTAGGGGGCCCGGGGTAAACAATCAGCCCCAGCATTTT
CDR3 protein: CSARGPGVNNQPQHF

clone size: .
D gene: .
V gene: TRBV18
J gene: TRBJ2-3
CDR3 DNA: TGTGCCAGCTCACCGGTATATTCTAGCCTATCTAGCACAGATACGCAGTATTTT
CDR3 protein: CASSPVYSSLSSTDTQYF

clone size: .
D gene: TRBD1
V gene: TRBV6-1
J gene: TRBJ2-5
CDR3 DNA: TGTACCAGCAGTAGTGACAGGGGGCGGGAGACCCAGTACTTC
CDR3 protein: CTSSSDRGRETQYF

clone size: .
D gene: .
V gene: TRBV19
J gene: TRBJ2-6
CDR3 DNA: TGTGCCAGTACCCCGACAGGAGCCCCTCCTGGGGCCAACGTCCTGACTTTC
CDR3 protein: CASTPTGAPPGANVLTF

clone size: .
D gene: .
V gene: TRBV7-8
J gene: TRBJ1-1
CDR3 DNA: TGTGCCAGCAGCCCATATGAGGGGACGAACACTGAAGCTTTCTTT
CDR3 protein: CASSPYEGTNTEAFF

clone size: many
D gene: .
V gene: TRBV20-1
J gene: TRBJ2-5
CDR3 DNA: TGCAGTGCCGACGGAGTTCAAGAGACCCAGTACTTC
CDR3 protein: CSADGVQETQYF

clone size: few
D gene: .
V gene: TRBV7-9
J gene: TRBJ2-7
CDR3 DNA: TGTGCCAGCAGCCCCCCATCACTAACCTACGAGCAGTACTTC
CDR3 protein: CASSPPSLTYEQYF

clone size: .
D gene: .
V gene: TRBV5-1
J gene: TRBJ2-7
CDR3 DNA: TGCGCCAGCAGCTCGTCGAAATACGGACTCCACTCCTACGAGCAGTACTTC
CDR3 protein: CASSSSKYGLHSYEQYF

clone size: many
D gene: .
V gene: TRBV7-2
J gene: TRBJ2-7
CDR3 DNA: TGTGCCAGCAGTCTCCTCAGAGCGGGCGAGCAGTACTTC
CDR3 protein: CASSLLRAGEQYF

clone size: many
D gene: .
V gene: TRBV5-1
J gene: TRBJ2-7
CDR3 DNA: TGCGCCAGCAGCTTGATGGGGGACGAGCAGTACTTC
CDR3 protein: CASSLMGDEQYF

clone size: .
D gene: .
V gene: TRBV2
J gene: TRBJ2-2
CDR3 DNA: TGTGCCAGCAGTGAAGTATTGGGGATCGCCGGGGAGCTGTTTTTT
CDR3 protein: CASSEVLGIAGELFF

clone size: many
D gene: TRBD2
V gene: TRBV20-1
J gene: TRBJ2-1
CDR3 DNA: TGCAGTGCTAGAGTCACTAGCGGGAGGGCCCCATACAATGAGCAGTTCTTC
CDR3 protein: CSARVTSGRAPYNEQFF

clone size: .
D gene: .
V gene: TRBV11-2
J gene: TRBJ1-3
CDR3 DNA: TGTGCCAGCAGCTTATTTGAACATAACTCTGGAAACACCATATATTTT
CDR3 protein: CASSLFEHNSGNTIYF

clone size: many
D gene: .
V gene: TRBV20-1
J gene: TRBJ1-2
CDR3 DNA: TGCAGTGCTAGAGATTTAACAGCCATCTATGGCTACACCTTC
CDR3 protein: CSARDLTAIYGYTF

clone size: few
D gene: .
V gene: TRBV30
J gene: TRBJ1-2
CDR3 DNA: TGTGCCTGGACCTCAAGGGAGGGCTATGGCTACACCTTC
CDR3 protein: CAWTSREGYGYTF

clone size: .
D gene: TRBD2
V gene: TRBV5-1
J gene: TRBJ2-1
CDR3 DNA: TGCGCCAGCAGCTTGGCCGGGACTAGCGGAGACAATGAGCAGTTCTTC
CDR3 protein: CASSLAGTSGDNEQFF

clone size: many
D gene: TRBD2
V gene: TRBV6-5
J gene: TRBJ2-7
CDR3 DNA: TGTGCCAGCAGATCAAACCTAGCGGGACATAGAGACGAGCAGTACTTC
CDR3 protein: CASRSNLAGHRDEQYF

clone size: .
D gene: .
V gene: TRBV5-1
J gene: TRBJ2-7
CDR3 DNA: TGCGCCAGCAGCCCCGGAAGTCAAGTGAACGAGCAGTACTTC
CDR3 protein: CASSPGSQVNEQYF

clone size: few
D gene: .
V gene: TRBV7-3
J gene: TRBJ2-5
CDR3 DNA: TGTGCCAGCAGCCGGTTTATTGGAGAGACCCAGTACTTC
CDR3 protein: CASSRFIGETQYF

clone size: few
D gene: .
V gene: TRBV20-1
J gene: TRBJ2-1
CDR3 DNA: TGCAGTGCTAGAGATCTTGCGGGTGGGAACAATGAGCAGTTCTTC
CDR3 protein: CSARDLAGGNNEQFF

clone size: many
D gene: .
V gene: TRBV29-1
J gene: TRBJ2-7
CDR3 DNA: TGCAGCGTTGGGCAGGGACGATACGAGCAGTACTTC
CDR3 protein: CSVGQGRYEQYF

clone size: many
D gene: .
V gene: TRBV20-1
J gene: TRBJ2-3
CDR3 DNA: TGCAGTGGTCTGCCGAGGGCTAGCGCAGTGGATACGCAGTATTTT
CDR3 protein: CSGLPRASAVDTQYF

clone size: many
D gene: .
V gene: TRBV3-1
J gene: TRBJ2-4
CDR3 DNA: TGTGCCAGCAGCCAAGATCTGAGGGACATTCAGTACTTC
CDR3 protein: CASSQDLRDIQYF

clone size: .
D gene: TRBD2
V gene: TRBV20-1
J gene: TRBJ2-3
CDR3 DNA: TGCAGTGCTAGAGATTACGAGGGAGGGCCTAGCACAGATACGCAGTATTTT
CDR3 protein: CSARDYEGGPSTDTQYF

clone size: many
D gene: .
V gene: TRBV10-3
J gene: TRBJ2-2
CDR3 DNA: TGTGCCACCCAGGCCACCGGGGAGCTGTTTTTT
CDR3 protein: CATQATGELFF

clone size: .
D gene: .
V gene: TRBV6-1
J gene: TRBJ1-6
CDR3 DNA: TGTGCCAGCAGTAGCTGGACAGTCACGTATAATTCACCCCTCCACTTT
CDR3 protein: CASSSWTVTYNSPLHF

clone size: many
D gene: TRBD2
V gene: TRBV5-1
J gene: TRBJ2-3
CDR3 DNA: TGCGCCAGCAGCACGAGCGGGAGGGACCCAGATACGCAGTATTTT
CDR3 protein: CASSTSGRDPDTQYF

clone size: many
D gene: .
V gene: TRBV29-1
J gene: TRBJ2-3
CDR3 DNA: TGCAGCGTTACGGCTACAGATACGCAGTATTTT
CDR3 protein: CSVTATDTQYF

clone size: once
D gene: .
V gene: TRBV20-1
J gene: TRBJ2-2
CDR3 DNA: TGCAGTGCTAGGAGGGGGGGAGGGCCCGGGGATCTGTTTTTT
CDR3 protein: CSARRGGGPGDLFF

clone size: many
D gene: TRBD1
V gene: TRBV28
J gene: TRBJ1-6
CDR3 DNA: TGTGCCAGCAGCACAGGGGAAAGAGATTCACCCCTCCACTTT
CDR3 protein: CASSTGERDSPLHF

clone size: few
D gene: TRBD1
V gene: TRBV20-1
J gene: TRBJ2-7
CDR3 DNA: TGCAGTGCTGGACCGGAGGACAGGGCCTACGAGCAGTACTTC
CDR3 protein: CSAGPEDRAYEQYF

clone size: few
D gene: .
V gene: TRBV5-1
J gene: TRBJ2-1
CDR3 DNA: TGCGCCAGCCGCGATGGGCGTTCTGGTGAGCAGTTCTTC
CDR3 protein: CASRDGRSGEQFF

clone size: many
D gene: TRBD2
V gene: TRBV12-3/TRBV12-4
J gene: TRBJ2-7
CDR3 DNA: TGTGCCAGCAGGCGAGGGTTCCTAGCGGGAGGTTCCTACGAGCAGTACTTC
CDR3 protein: CASRRGFLAGGSYEQYF

clone size: few
D gene: .
V gene: TRBV3-1
J gene: TRBJ2-2
CDR3 DNA: TGTGCCAGCAGCCAAGAATCGGTGGGGGAGCTGTTTTTT
CDR3 protein: CASSQESVGELFF

clone size: .
D gene: .
V gene: TRBV29-1
J gene: TRBJ1-1
CDR3 DNA: TGCAGCGTGAAGTTTTTGGGGACTGAAGCTTTCTTT
CDR3 protein: CSVKFLGTEAFF

clone size: many
D gene: TRBD2
V gene: TRBV20-1
J gene: TRBJ2-1
CDR3 DNA: TGCAGTGCTAATCCAGGCGGGAGGATCCATGAGCAGTTCTTC
CDR3 protein: CSANPGGRIHEQFF

clone size: few
D gene: .
V gene: TRBV7-9
J gene: TRBJ2-7
CDR3 DNA: TGTGCCAGCAGCTTAACCTGGGCAGGCTCCTACGAGCAGTACTTC
CDR3 protein: CASSLTWAGSYEQYF

clone size: few
D gene: .
V gene: TRBV28
J gene: TRBJ1-1
CDR3 DNA: TGTGCCAGCAGTTTTCAGCCTCAGGGGAGGGGAGCTTTCTTT
CDR3 protein: CASSFQPQGRGAFF

clone size: many
D gene: .
V gene: TRBV5-1
J gene: TRBJ1-2
CDR3 DNA: TGCGCCAGCAGCTTGGCTTCGTCAGCTCCTAACTATGGCTACACCTTC
CDR3 protein: CASSLASSAPNYGYTF

clone size: many
D gene: .
V gene: TRBV24-1
J gene: TRBJ2-5
CDR3 DNA: TGTGCCACCAGTGATCCCTCCGGAGAGACCCAGTACTTC
CDR3 protein: CATSDPSGETQYF

clone size: .
D gene: TRBD2
V gene: TRBV7-8
J gene: TRBJ2-1
CDR3 DNA: TGTGCCAGCAGCTTAGAGTTTGCGGGAGGAACCTACAATGAGCAGTTCTTC
CDR3 protein: CASSLEFAGGTYNEQFF

clone size: many
D gene: TRBD2
V gene: TRBV7-6
J gene: TRBJ2-1
CDR3 DNA: TGTGCCAGCACCTTCTTAGCGGGAGGGACCTACAATGAGCAGTTCTTC
CDR3 protein: CASTFLAGGTYNEQFF

clone size: few
D gene: .
V gene: TRBV7-9
J gene: TRBJ2-1
CDR3 DNA: TGTGCCAGCAGCTTAGAGGGTCCCGGGTCCTACAATGAGCAGTTCTTC
CDR3 protein: CASSLEGPGSYNEQFF

clone size: .
D gene: .
V gene: TRBV15
J gene: TRBJ2-1
CDR3 DNA: TGTGCCACCAGCAAACGACTCCTAGCGTCTAACAATGAGCAGTTCTTC
CDR3 protein: CATSKRLLASNNEQFF